The 15 T cell receptor beta chains in this list originate from one sample, sequenced in a study of metastatic and nonmetastatic thyroid tumors (dated by TCRdb to the early 2020s). No patient had received any treatment before thyroid surgery. The library was built by means of PCR. This sample was sequenced with an Illumina HiSeq 4000. TCRdb cleaned the public reads at Q25 with fastp, built clones with MiXCR and kept in-frame beta chains. The sample yields fewer than 25,000 clones; about 16% were counted once. Together, the top ten hold over 9.5% of the sample. Sequencing used tumor tissue. The origin of the receptors is a female donor with papillary thyroid cancer or a benign thyroid nodule (not recorded which). Some clones in this sample may be carry-over from other donors' samples.

There are many counts of this clone. Because the CDR3 is missing its conserved closing phenylalanine or tryptophan, this is likely a read error. The genes are TRBV10-1 and TRBJ1-6, with 7 bases that match TRBD1. Germline assignment: CDR1 WNHNN and CDR2 SYGVQD (reference sequence). With 6 bases clipped from V and 7 bases from J, the junction kept 6 bases outside the gene matches. The CDR3 runs to 14 residues. Here the CDR3 reads CASRGTGENSPLHS. The CDR3, as DNA: TGCGCCAGCAGGGGCACAGGGGAAAATTCACCCCTCCACTCT.

This clone was observed at least ten times. This sequence joins TRBV27 and TRBJ1-1, with a tentative D call TRBD1 (5 bases). V was clipped by 2 bases and J by 8 bases, with 12 bases between them. CDR1 is MNHEY, CDR2 SMNVEV, per germline (reference sequence). The CDR3 has 13 residues. The CDR3 loop reads CASSLILRGEAFF. The CDR3 DNA reads as TGTGCCAGCAGTTTAATTCTAAGGGGAGAAGCTTTCTTT.

This clone was found many times. V and J are TRBV30 and TRBJ2-7; weak D call: TRBD2 (6 bases). V shed 0 bases and J shed 4 bases, with 13 bases lying between them. Germline loops: CDR1 GTSNPN, CDR2 SVGIG (reference sequence). CDR3 length: 14 amino acids. CDR3 in DNA: TGTGCCTGGAGTGTTGGGCGGGGTGGTTACGAGCAGTACTTC. Protein: CAWSVGRGGYEQYF.

This clone was detected a few times. A much bigger clone sits one base away, suggesting this may be a read error. In the same sample, other DNA sequences code for this CDR3. J is TRBJ1-1 and V is TRBV19; 9 bases match TRBD1. The CDR3 consists of 15 residues. The germline V gene has CDR1 LNHDA and CDR2 SQIVND (reference sequence). The CDR3 DNA follows: TGCGCCAGTAGACCCCGGGACAGGGTAGGTACTGAAGCTTTCTTT. Translated: CASRPRDRVGTEAFF.

This clone appeared many times. This chain connects TRBV20-1 to TRBJ1-1; the match to TRBD1 covers 8 bases. Germline assignment: CDR1 DFQATT and CDR2 SNEGSKA (reference sequence). This CDR3 spans 13 amino acids. J gave up 4 bases and V 5 bases, and 6 bases lay outside the gene matches. CDR3 coding DNA: TGCAGTGCTCCCCGTACAGGGGGCACTGAAGCTTTCTTT. It is translated as CSAPRTGGTEAFF.

Many counts were recorded for this clone. V gene TRBV2 combines with J gene TRBJ2-1, with TRBD2 identical over 13 bases. Germline trimming cut 6 bases from V and 4 bases from J; bases unmatched to any gene: 6. CDR1 is SNHLY, CDR2 FYNNEI, per germline. This CDR3 contains 16 residues. The CDR3: CASRGTSGKEYNEQFF. The CDR3 DNA is TGTGCCAGCAGAGGGACTAGCGGGAAAGAATACAATGAGCAGTTCTTC.

The table lists this clone with many counts. The rearrangement joins TRBV19 to TRBJ1-1; D unresolved. This CDR3 has 15 amino acids. The germline V and J ends were trimmed by 9 bases and 4 bases, with 21 bases remaining between them. Germline V gene data show CDR1 as LNHDA and CDR2 as SQIVND (reference sequence). CDR3 loop: CASRVWSSRATEAFF. The CDR3 DNA sequence: TGTGCCAGCCGCGTGTGGTCCTCGAGGGCCACTGAAGCTTTCTTT.

This clone was seen at least ten times. The genes are TRBV6-2 or TRBV6-3 and TRBJ2-1, with 7 positions matching TRBD1. The germline gives CDR1 MNHEY, CDR2 SVGEGT. This CDR3 is 18 amino acids long. V lost 0 bases, J lost 6 bases, and 14 bases stayed unmatched. The DNA of the CDR3 is TGTGCCAGCAGTTACTCGATTGGTGGGGACAGTGGTTCCAATGAGCAGTTCTTC. It codes for CASSYSIGGDSGSNEQFF.

This clone was recorded at least ten times. This may come from a read error, since a much larger clone is one base off. Other nucleotide sequences in the sample specify the same CDR3. The rearrangement joins TRBV6-1 to TRBJ2-3; a weak D match, TRBD2 (6 bases). V lost 9 bases to trimming and J lost 10 bases, with 14 bases between them. CDR1 is MNHNS, CDR2 SASEGT, per germline. This CDR3 is built from 11 residues. In DNA form, the CDR3 reads TGTGCCAGTAGACCGGGGGTCGCGCAGTATTTT. Protein: CASRPGVAQYF.

There are many counts of this clone. This sample also contains other DNA sequences that code for the same CDR3. V is TRBV2 and J is TRBJ2-3; D unresolved. V lost 7 bases, J lost 5 bases, and 19 bases lay in between. The germline V gene encodes CDR1 SNHLY and CDR2 FYNNEI. This CDR3 contains 15 residues. The CDR3: CASNGWSPSGDTQYF. The DNA for the CDR3 is TGTGCCAGCAATGGATGGAGTCCCTCGGGAGATACGCAGTATTTT.

Only a few counts were recorded for this clone. At one boundary the junction diverges from the germline segment, which might be a read error. The chain couples TRBV27 to TRBJ1-2; D may be TRBD1 (6 bases). The CDR3 is made up of 15 amino acids. Looked up from germline, CDR1 is MNHEY and CDR2 is SMNVEV (reference sequence). The CDR3 DNA sequence: TGTGCCATCAGTCCTGGACAGTCTCCCCACTATGGCTACACCTTC. As protein: CAISPGQSPHYGYTF.

This clone has only a few counts. The gene calls are TRBV29-1 and TRBJ2-7; 9 bases align to TRBD1. Germline values: CDR1 SQVTM, CDR2 ANQGSEA. V dropped 8 bases and J dropped 4; count of bases not matched to a gene: 12. The CDR3 extends over 14 amino acids. CDR3: CSFVQQGAGYEQYF. The CDR3 DNA sequence: TGCAGCTTTGTTCAACAGGGGGCTGGATACGAGCAGTACTTC.

Concerning this clone: Possible read error: a much larger clone is one base away. The DNA for the CDR3 is TGTGCCAGCAGCAGCAGTACAGGGGGCTTTTGGGCCAACGTCCTGACTTTC. Protein: CASSSSTGGFWANVLTF. This chain uses TRBV4-2 with TRBJ2-6, with TRBD1 matching 9 bases. The CDR3 is 17 amino acids. The trim removed 5 bases at V and 5 bases at J, leaving 10 bases unmatched. Germline V lookup: CDR1 LGHNA, CDR2 YNFKEQ.

This clone was seen at least ten times. This sequence joins TRBV6-5 and TRBJ1-1; D remains unclear. Germline V CDR1 and CDR2: MNHEY, SVGAGI. CDR3 size: 13 residues. Trimming shortened V by 0 bases and J by 5 bases, and 7 bases separated the two germline ends. CDR3 residues: CASSYSFTTEAFF. CDR3 DNA: TGTGCCAGCAGTTACTCGTTCACGACTGAAGCTTTCTTT.

This rearrangement joins TRBV18 to TRBJ2-1, with D perhaps matching TRBD1 or TRBD2 (6 bases each). Germline-derived CDR1 and CDR2 are KGHSH and LQKENI. This CDR3 has 13 amino acids. Trimming left V 4 bases short and J 9 bases short, with 13 bases between. CDR3 bases: TGTGCCAGCTCACTTCACAAGGGGGGTGAGCAGTTCTTC. It specifies CASSLHKGGEQFF.